This T cell receptor beta chain stems from a study of blood T cell repertoires in COVID-19. For the study at large: Samples taken during acute and convalescent COVID-19 were collected in the United States, Italy and Spain.

Germline-derived CDR1 and CDR2 are SGHRS and YFSETQ. Trimming stripped 0 bases from V and 3 bases from J, with 13 bases between. The CDR3 covers 15 residues. TCRdb keeps only in-frame clones here, not all; method: immunoSEQ multiplex PCR. The sample has about 94,000 clones; approximately 87% are singletons. The sequenced material came from peripheral blood. The TCR sequence derives from a human donor with acute or convalescent COVID-19. The donor label of this sample is uncertain. V and J are TRBV5-1 and TRBJ2-7; no clear D gene. CDR3: CASSLDSPKSYEQYF. DNA for the CDR3: TGCGCCAGCAGCTTGGATTCCCCAAAGAGCTACGAGCAGTACTTC.